These T cell receptor beta chains were read from a single sample in a study of blood T cell repertoires in COVID-19. The repertoire was sequenced with immunoSEQ multiplex PCR; TCRdb's copy has only in-frame clones and lacks some. The table includes approximately 100,000 clones, roughly 82% detected once. The sequencing sample was made of peripheral blood. The receptors here all came from a man in his 70s with active or convalescent COVID-19. Each CDR3 is given with its conserved first and last residue. D genes are given only for firm matches. Size tells how often a clone was seen (once, few, many) or the class of an expanded clone, and some rows leave it out.

d_call: NA
clone_size: NA
v_call: TRBV5-1
j_call: TRBJ2-3
cdr3_aa: CASSLGGLASTDTQYF
cdr3_nt: TGCGCCAGCAGCTTGGGGGGACTCGCTAGCACAGATACGCAGTATTTT

d_call: NA
clone_size: NA
v_call: TRBV18
j_call: TRBJ1-1
cdr3_aa: CASSPGGNTEAFF
cdr3_nt: TGTGCCAGCTCACCGGGAGGAAACACTGAAGCTTTCTTT

d_call: TRBD1
clone_size: NA
v_call: TRBV3-1/TRBV3-2
j_call: TRBJ1-1
cdr3_aa: CASSQGTGNTEAFF
cdr3_nt: TGTGCCAGCAGCCAAGGGACAGGGAACACTGAAGCTTTCTTT

d_call: TRBD2
clone_size: NA
v_call: TRBV19
j_call: TRBJ2-5
cdr3_aa: CASSTHAGGRETQYF
cdr3_nt: TGTGCCAGTAGTACCCACGCGGGGGGAAGAGAGACCCAGTACTTC

d_call: NA
clone_size: NA
v_call: TRBV5-1
j_call: TRBJ2-7
cdr3_aa: CASSLTGKKVYEQYF
cdr3_nt: TGCGCCAGCAGTCTAACAGGGAAAAAGGTCTACGAGCAGTACTTC

d_call: NA
clone_size: once
v_call: TRBV6-5
j_call: TRBJ1-5
cdr3_aa: CASNSGGRGNQPQHF
cdr3_nt: TGTGCCAGCAACAGTGGGGGCAGGGGTAATCAGCCCCAGCATTTT

d_call: NA
clone_size: NA
v_call: TRBV5-1
j_call: TRBJ2-5
cdr3_aa: CASSLIATQETQYF
cdr3_nt: TGCGCCAGCAGCTTGATAGCTACACAAGAGACCCAGTACTTC

d_call: TRBD1
clone_size: NA
v_call: TRBV4-1
j_call: TRBJ1-6
cdr3_aa: CASSRIPGQVFINSPLHF
cdr3_nt: TGCGCCAGCAGCCGAATTCCGGGACAGGTTTTCATTAATTCACCCCTCCACTTT

d_call: TRBD1
clone_size: NA
v_call: TRBV5-6
j_call: TRBJ1-6
cdr3_aa: CASSSDRKDSPLHF
cdr3_nt: TGTGCCAGCAGCTCGGACAGGAAGGATTCACCCCTCCACTTT

d_call: NA
clone_size: NA
v_call: TRBV30
j_call: TRBJ2-2
cdr3_aa: CAWSVGSGTGELFF
cdr3_nt: TGTGCCTGGAGTGTAGGTTCGGGTACCGGGGAGCTGTTTTTT

d_call: NA
clone_size: few
v_call: TRBV6-5
j_call: TRBJ1-5
cdr3_aa: CASRDSYSNQPQHF
cdr3_nt: TGTGCCAGCCGAGACAGTTATAGCAATCAGCCCCAGCATTTT

d_call: TRBD1
clone_size: few
v_call: TRBV2
j_call: TRBJ1-3
cdr3_aa: CASSRGQSGNTIYF
cdr3_nt: TGTGCCAGCTCAAGGGGACAGTCTGGAAACACCATATATTTT

d_call: NA
clone_size: NA
v_call: TRBV5-6
j_call: TRBJ2-3
cdr3_aa: CASSFGGLITDTQYF
cdr3_nt: TGTGCCAGCAGCTTTGGGGGACTTATCACAGATACGCAGTATTTT

d_call: TRBD1
clone_size: NA
v_call: TRBV5-5
j_call: TRBJ1-1
cdr3_aa: CASSLLGDRDGEAFF
cdr3_nt: TGTGCCAGCAGCTTGCTCGGGGACAGGGACGGTGAAGCTTTCTTT

d_call: NA
clone_size: NA
v_call: TRBV20-1
j_call: TRBJ2-1
cdr3_aa: CSASPGWSVSNEQFF
cdr3_nt: TGCAGTGCTAGTCCAGGGTGGTCGGTAAGCAATGAGCAGTTCTTC

d_call: TRBD1
clone_size: NA
v_call: TRBV5-6
j_call: TRBJ1-1
cdr3_aa: CASSFLDRVEQAFF
cdr3_nt: TGTGCCAGCAGCTTCCTAGACAGGGTGGAACAAGCTTTCTTT

d_call: NA
clone_size: few
v_call: TRBV7-9
j_call: TRBJ2-3
cdr3_aa: CASSLAGAATDTQYF
cdr3_nt: TGTGCCAGCAGCTTAGCGGGGGCCGCCACAGATACGCAGTATTTT

d_call: NA
clone_size: NA
v_call: TRBV5-8
j_call: TRBJ1-6
cdr3_aa: CASSLAGQTNVHF
cdr3_nt: TGTGCCAGCAGCTTGGCCGGACAGACTAACGTCCACTTT

d_call: TRBD1
clone_size: NA
v_call: TRBV6-2/TRBV6-3
j_call: TRBJ1-2
cdr3_aa: CASSYLTGGYGYTF
cdr3_nt: TGTGCCAGCAGTTATCTCACAGGGGGCTATGGCTACACCTTC

d_call: TRBD1
clone_size: NA
v_call: TRBV29-1
j_call: TRBJ1-1
cdr3_aa: CSVGTAKTEAFF
cdr3_nt: TGCAGCGTAGGGACAGCTAAAACTGAAGCTTTCTTT

d_call: NA
clone_size: NA
v_call: TRBV4-3
j_call: TRBJ1-2
cdr3_aa: CASSQDRVNPRGYTF
cdr3_nt: TGCGCCAGCAGCCAAGACAGGGTGAATCCTAGGGGCTACACCTTC

d_call: TRBD2
clone_size: once
v_call: TRBV6-1
j_call: TRBJ2-2
cdr3_aa: CASSASPSGGARGELFF
cdr3_nt: TGTGCCAGCAGTGCTTCCCCAAGCGGGGGGGCTCGTGGGGAGCTGTTTTTT

d_call: NA
clone_size: NA
v_call: TRBV19
j_call: TRBJ1-6
cdr3_aa: CASSSTGTSNSPLHF
cdr3_nt: TGTGCCTCCTCCAGCACCGGGACAAGCAATTCACCCCTCCACTTT

d_call: NA
clone_size: NA
v_call: TRBV4-2
j_call: TRBJ1-4
cdr3_aa: CASSQERGASTNEKLFF
cdr3_nt: TGTGCCAGCAGCCAAGAGAGAGGTGCCTCAACTAATGAAAAACTGTTTTTT

d_call: NA
clone_size: NA
v_call: TRBV7-9
j_call: TRBJ1-3
cdr3_aa: CASSLSISGNTIYF
cdr3_nt: TGTGCCAGCAGCCTATCGATCTCTGGAAACACCATATATTTT